This T cell receptor (beta chain) emerged from a study of cytomegalovirus exposure and HLA in healthy donors. This CDR3 spans 14 amino acids. V was cut by 0 bases and J by 10 bases, with 15 bases left in between. The V gene's germline CDR1 is LNHDA and CDR2 SQIVND (reference sequence). This clone was seen only a few times. Primers included in the PCR were 60 Vbeta and 13 Jbeta primers. Sequencing was performed with immunoSEQ multiplex PCR; in TCRdb, only in-frame clones are kept and a portion is missing. The sample consists of over 65,000 clones, roughly 80% of them appearing once. This TCR derives from a man aged 40-49 years in good health and CMV-seronegative. Sequenced material: PBMCs. The chain uses TRBV19 and TRBJ1-1, with a possible D match to TRBD1 (5 bases). The CDR3 loop is CASSIDRPRRGAFF. DNA of the CDR3: TGTGCCAGTAGTATAGATCGGCCCCGGAGGGGAGCTTTCTTT.